Listed below are T cell receptor beta chains from one sample, sequenced in a study of early T cells in non-severe SARS-CoV-2 infection. TCRdb ran MiXCR on the 5' RACE reads and lists one entry per CDR3 protein. The data contain about 110,000 distinct CDR3 sequences, about 12% of them seen just once; the ten biggest clones take up 2.5% to 4%. Sequencing used whole blood. These receptors were obtained from an adult who was a healthcare worker with PCR-confirmed SARS-CoV-2 infection or an uninfected control (not recorded which). CDR3s include the opening cysteine and the closing phenylalanine or tryptophan. Fields, in order: J gene, D gene, V gene, clone size, CDR3 protein, CDR3 DNA. The D gene is left open where the match is weak. Clone size appears in some rows only: once, few, many, or a class for an expanded clone.

TRBJ1-1	TRBD1	TRBV30	.	CACRTGQGNTEVFF	TGTGCCTGCCGGACGGGACAGGGAAATACTGAAGTTTTCTTT
TRBJ2-4	TRBD1	TRBV29-1	.	CSVAWTGKNIQYF	TGCAGCGTTGCGTGGACAGGGAAAAACATTCAGTACTTC
TRBJ2-1	.	TRBV7-2	few	CASSLAAVPSSYNEQFF	TGTGCCAGCAGCTTAGCGGCAGTCCCGAGCTCCTACAATGAGCAGTTCTTC
TRBJ2-1	.	TRBV7-7	many	CASSYGPGYNEQFF	TGTGCTAGCAGCTATGGACCCGGATACAATGAGCAGTTCTTC
TRBJ2-1	TRBD1	TRBV9	.	CASSSRDRGHNEQFF	TGTGCCAGCAGCTCTCGAGACAGGGGACACAATGAGCAGTTCTTC
TRBJ2-2	.	TRBV9	few	CASSAIAANTGELFF	TGTGCCAGCAGCGCAATAGCGGCGAACACCGGGGAGCTGTTTTTT
TRBJ2-3	.	TRBV5-5	many	CASSPDRGSTSGGTDTQYF	TGTGCCAGCAGCCCGGACAGGGGGTCGACTAGCGGGGGCACAGATACGCAGTATTTT
TRBJ2-7	TRBD1	TRBV6-6	.	CASSYLESGTGGTGTSYEQYF	TGTGCCAGCAGTTACCTGGAATCCGGGACAGGGGGAACCGGGACCTCCTACGAGCAGTACTTC
TRBJ2-4	TRBD2	TRBV5-8	few	CASSLEAGAGGNIQYF	TGTGCCAGCAGCCTTGAAGCGGGAGCCGGGGGGAACATTCAGTACTTC
TRBJ1-5	TRBD1	TRBV19	many	CASRLGQGPSNQPQHF	TGTGCCAGTAGACTCGGACAGGGGCCTTCGAATCAGCCCCAGCATTTT
TRBJ1-6	.	TRBV11-2	few	CASSPQGSSYNSPPHF	TGTGCCAGCAGCCCTCAGGGGAGCTCCTATAATTCACCCCCCCACTTT
TRBJ1-6	.	TRBV27	many	CASSPTHQGKNSPLHF	TGTGCCAGCAGCCCCACTCATCAGGGAAAGAATTCACCCCTCCACTTT
TRBJ2-1	TRBD2	TRBV3-1	.	CASSLGITSGGEQFF	TGTGCCAGCAGCCTTGGAATCACTAGCGGGGGCGAGCAGTTCTTC
TRBJ2-1	.	TRBV14	few	CASSQYQVPGYNEQFF	TGTGCCAGCAGCCAATACCAGGTACCGGGATACAATGAGCAGTTCTTC
TRBJ2-2	.	TRBV12-3/TRBV12-4	.	CASSLVGPDFTGELFF	TGTGCCAGCAGTTTAGTGGGTCCAGATTTCACCGGGGAGCTGTTTTTT
TRBJ2-7	TRBD2	TRBV11-2	.	CASSLDGPGGNEQYF	TGTGCCAGCAGCTTAGACGGGCCGGGAGGTAACGAGCAGTACTTC
TRBJ1-4	.	TRBV10-1	.	CASSEDKLLATSEKLFF	TGCGCCAGCAGTGAGGACAAGCTCCTTGCAACTAGTGAAAAACTGTTTTTT
TRBJ1-6	.	TRBV7-9	.	CASSPFLIDIYNSPLHF	TGTGCCAGCAGCCCATTCCTAATAGACATCTATAATTCACCCCTCCACTTT
TRBJ1-2	.	TRBV20-1	many	CSGSGTNTNYGYTF	TGCAGTGGGTCCGGGACAAATACTAACTATGGCTACACCTTC
TRBJ2-7	.	TRBV10-3	few	CAISDQGPTYEQYF	TGTGCCATCAGTGACCAGGGGCCAACCTACGAGCAGTACTTC
TRBJ1-1	.	TRBV30	few	CAWSPLRGNTEAFF	TGTGCCTGGAGTCCCCTCCGGGGAAATACTGAAGCTTTCTTT
TRBJ1-4	.	TRBV19	.	CASAGPAANEKLFF	TGTGCCAGTGCCGGTCCAGCGGCTAATGAAAAACTGTTTTTT
TRBJ2-3	.	TRBV10-3	many	CAISESKGSLSTDTQYF	TGTGCCATCAGTGAGTCGAAGGGGTCCCTGAGCACAGATACGCAGTATTTT
TRBJ2-3	TRBD2	TRBV19	.	CASNERLAGVPDTQYF	TGTGCCAGTAACGAACGGCTAGCGGGAGTCCCAGATACGCAGTATTTT